The 26 T cell receptor beta chains below come from one sample, sequenced in a study of T-cell memory formation after mild COVID-19. TCRdb reanalysed the 5' RACE reads using MiXCR and keeps one entry per CDR3 protein. The data contain some 62,000 distinct CDR3 sequences, 9.3% of them seen just once; the ten biggest clones take up 1.1%. The sequenced material came from PBMCs or a T cell subset sorted from them (not recorded which). Every receptor here comes from a young man who had mild COVID-19 (a few samples of this study predate the infection). Cell type and time point are not known.

This clonotype has a count of ten or more. The chain joins TRBV4-3 to TRBJ2-3, with 8 bases that match TRBD1. There are 16 residues in the CDR3. Per the germline V gene, CDR1 is LGHNA and CDR2 is YSLEER. The V segment lost 2 bases and the J segment 4 bases; nucleotides outside the gene matches: 8. This chain's CDR3 is CASSQSNTGGPDTQYF. Here the CDR3 DNA reads TGCGCCAGCAGCCAAAGCAACACAGGGGGACCAGATACGCAGTATTTT.

At least ten counts were recorded for this clonotype. V gene TRBV4-3 combines with J gene TRBJ2-1; 8 bases match TRBD1. CDR1 is LGHNA and CDR2 is YSLEER in the germline V gene. The CDR3 is 14 residues long. Germline trimming cut 0 bases from V and 9 bases from J; bases unmatched to any gene: 4. CDR3 in amino acids: CASSQDQGAGEQFF. The CDR3 coding sequence is TGCGCCAGCAGCCAAGATCAGGGGGCGGGTGAGCAGTTCTTC.

This clonotype has more than one count but fewer than ten. The chain joins TRBV28 to TRBJ2-3; D is possibly TRBD2 (5 bases). Trimming cost V 7 bases and J 6 bases, with 8 bases left between them. Germline lookup yields CDR1 MDHEN and CDR2 SYDVKM. This CDR3 has 11 residues. The CDR3 nucleotides read TGTGCCAGCATCGGGGTGGATACGCAGTATTTT. It specifies CASIGVDTQYF.

The rearrangement links TRBV29-1 to TRBJ2-3, with 10 bases fitting TRBD2. The CDR3 totals 14 residues. Germline V gives CDR1 SQVTM, CDR2 ANQGSEA. After removal of 0 bases from V and 9 bases from J, the junction contained 6 bases not matched to a gene. CDR3 in amino acids: CSVEDYLAGATQYF. CDR3 nucleotides: TGCAGCGTTGAAGATTATCTAGCGGGGGCAACGCAGTATTTT.

The chain couples TRBV4-2 to TRBJ2-3; D uncertain. CDR1 and CDR2 (germline): LGHNA, YNFKEQ. CDR3 size: 17 residues. The V gene lost 4 bases and the J gene lost 0 bases, with 17 bases spanning the gap. The CDR3: CASSPAHGVRSTDTQYF. The CDR3 DNA reads as TGTGCCAGCAGCCCAGCGCATGGGGTGAGGAGCACAGATACGCAGTATTTT.

This clonotype has more than one count but fewer than ten. This sequence joins TRBV28 and TRBJ1-1; 9 bases align to TRBD1. The CDR3 consists of 17 residues. In germline, CDR1 is MDHEN, CDR2 SYDVKM. With 5 bases clipped from V and 6 bases from J, the junction kept 16 bases outside the gene matches. The CDR3 loop reads CASSPGAGQGKSPEAFF. CDR3 DNA: TGTGCCAGCAGTCCAGGGGCGGGACAGGGAAAAAGTCCTGAAGCTTTCTTT.

The sample holds many counts of this clonotype. A junction boundary mismatches the germline segment, possibly from a read error. The gene calls are TRBV7-2 and TRBJ2-5; D is unclear. The CDR3 covers 12 residues. Germline loops: CDR1 SGHTA, CDR2 FQGNSA. The CDR3 sequence: CASNPYQETQYF. In DNA form, the CDR3 reads TGTGCCAGCAACCCCTACCAGGAGACCCAGTACTTC.

The chain uses TRBV7-2 and TRBJ2-3; TRBD2 matches 9 bases. The CDR3 loop spans 14 amino acids. Trimming at V came to 1 base and at J to 7 bases, leaving 3 bases not matched to a gene. Germline V lookup: CDR1 SGHTA, CDR2 FQGNSA. As DNA, the CDR3 is TGTGCCAGCAGCTTAGAGCGGGGGGTGAATACGCAGTATTTT. Amino acids: CASSLERGVNTQYF. The variable domain in full, with the rest retrieved from reference TRBV7-2 and TRBJ2-3, is GAGVSQSPSNKVTEKGKDVELRCDPISGHTALYWYRQSLGQGLEFLIYFQGNSAPDKSGLPSDRFSAERTGGSVSTLTIQRTQQEDSAVYLCASSLERGVNTQYFGPGTRLTVL.

This clonotype appeared many times. This sequence joins TRBV5-1 and TRBJ2-5, with 11 bases fitting TRBD1. The junction had 6 bases not matched to a gene; V was cut back by 4 bases and J by 4 bases. The CDR3 loop spans 15 amino acids. In germline, CDR1 is SGHRS, CDR2 YFSETQ. CDR3 DNA: TGCGCCAGCAGCGGCGGACAGGGGGCATTAGAGACCCAGTACTTC. Protein product: CASSGGQGALETQYF.

The chain carries TRBV7-2 and TRBJ1-5; D is undetermined. CDR3 length: 14 residues. Trimming stripped 4 bases from V and 4 bases from J, with 11 bases between. Germline values: CDR1 SGHTA, CDR2 FQGNSA. This chain's CDR3 is CASSSGSGNQPQHF. Written as DNA, the CDR3 is TGTGCCAGCAGCTCCGGGTCGGGGAATCAGCCCCAGCATTTT.

V is TRBV18 and J is TRBJ1-1; D uncertain. V lost 2 bases and J 1 base, leaving 5 bases between the germline ends. This CDR3 comprises 13 residues. Germline V lookup: CDR1 KGHSH, CDR2 LQKENI. CDR3: CASSPAENTEAFF. Written as DNA, the CDR3 is TGTGCCAGCTCACCAGCGGAGAACACTGAAGCTTTCTTT.

The V call is TRBV7-9, the J call TRBJ1-6, with 7 bases matching TRBD1. The germline gives CDR1 SEHNR, CDR2 FQNEAQ (reference sequence). V lost 4 bases, J lost 8 bases, and 2 bases stayed unmatched. The CDR3 has 13 residues. Here the CDR3 reads CASSWDSYSPLHF. CDR3 DNA: TGTGCCAGCAGCTGGGACAGCTATTCACCCCTCCACTTT. Supplemented by reference TRBV7-9 and TRBJ1-6, the full variable domain reads DTGVSQNPRHKITKRGQNVTFRCDPISEHNRLYWYRQTLGQGPEFLTYFQNEAQLEKSRLLSDRFSAERPKGSFSTLEIQRTEQGDSAMYLCASSWDSYSPLHFGNGTRLTVT.

This clonotype has at least ten counts. The chain employs TRBV20-1 and TRBJ2-3, with TRBD2 matching over 7 bases. The CDR3 totals 12 residues. V lost 3 bases, J lost 5 bases, and 2 bases stayed unmatched. The germline CDR1 and CDR2 sequences are DFQATT and SNEGSKA (reference sequence). Written as DNA, the CDR3 is TGCAGTGCTAGCGGGGGGAAAGATACGCAGTATTTT. This gives the protein CSASGGKDTQYF.

This clonotype was picked up a small number of times. J is TRBJ2-1 and V is TRBV12-3 or TRBV12-4; the D call may be TRBD1 or TRBD2 (5 bases each). The CDR3 runs to 15 residues. Trimming removed 4 bases from V and 3 bases from J, with 13 bases in between. The CDR3 spells CASSYGGTHYNEQFF. Written as DNA, the CDR3 is TGTGCCAGCAGTTATGGGGGTACCCACTACAATGAGCAGTTCTTC.

The chain has TRBV5-4 and TRBJ2-7; D perhaps matches TRBD1 (6 bases). V lost 1 base and J 3 bases, leaving 8 bases between the germline ends. Germline assignment: CDR1 SGHNT and CDR2 YYREEE (reference sequence). The CDR3 consists of 13 residues. CDR3: CASSLWGRYEQYV. CDR3 nucleotide sequence: TGTGCCAGCAGCTTGTGGGGGCGCTACGAGCAGTACGTC.

In its sample, this clonotype is medium-sized. This chain connects TRBV7-2 to TRBJ1-1; the match to TRBD1 covers 9 bases. V was clipped by 5 bases and J by 7 bases; unmatched bases: 8. The CDR3 runs 14 residues. CDR1 SGHTA and CDR2 FQGNSA come from the germline V gene. This CDR3 is CASSTRQGEVEAFF. The CDR3 DNA follows: TGTGCCAGCAGCACCAGACAGGGGGAGGTTGAAGCTTTCTTT.

This clonotype was counted at least ten times. The chain has TRBV20-1 and TRBJ2-7, with 7 bases identical to TRBD1. Germline loops: CDR1 DFQATT, CDR2 SNEGSKA (reference sequence). Trimming cost V 6 bases and J 3 bases; bases outside gene matches: 11. The CDR3 sequence is 14 residues long. In nucleotides, the CDR3 is TGCAGTGCGCCCCGACAGGGAACGATCTACGAGCAGTACTTC. It codes for CSAPRQGTIYEQYF.

This clonotype was seen a handful of times. The J gene is TRBJ2-1, the V gene TRBV5-1; weak D call: TRBD2 (5 bases). The CDR3 runs to 12 residues. Germline loops: CDR1 SGHRS, CDR2 YFSETQ. Trimming pared 4 bases from V and 7 bases from J, leaving 9 bases between. CDR3 sequence reads: CASSPDLNEQFF. CDR3 bases: TGCGCCAGCAGCCCGGACTTAAATGAGCAGTTCTTC. Variable domain in full (rest from reference TRBV5-1 and TRBJ2-1): KAGVTQTPRYLIKTRGQQVTLSCSPISGHRSVSWYQQTPGQGLQFLFEYFSETQRNKGNFPGRFSGRQFSNSRSEMNVSTLELGDSALYLCASSPDLNEQFFGPGTRLTVL.

This clonotype was seen a few times. The J gene is TRBJ1-3, the V gene TRBV20-1; the D gene is possibly TRBD1 (5 bases). Trimming shortened V by 1 base and J by 9 bases, and 16 bases separated the two germline ends. CDR1 DFQATT and CDR2 SNEGSKA come from the germline V gene (reference sequence). The CDR3 sequence is 14 residues long. The CDR3 loop reads CSARGPPGGATIYF. CDR3 in DNA: TGCAGTGCTAGAGGCCCCCCCGGGGGAGCCACCATATATTTT.

This clonotype was counted at least ten times. This chain joins TRBV20-1 and TRBJ1-1, with 7 bases identical to TRBD1. CDR1 DFQATT and CDR2 SNEGSKA come from the germline V gene (reference sequence). Losses at the gene ends were 1 base for V and 6 bases for J; bases not matched to a gene: 8. This CDR3 spans 14 amino acids. The CDR3 sequence: CSARVPGQSPEAFF. The CDR3 DNA sequence: TGCAGTGCTAGAGTACCGGGACAGTCCCCTGAAGCTTTCTTT.

Only a few counts were recorded for this clonotype. V is TRBV24-1 and J is TRBJ2-3; TRBD2 is a possible D gene (6 bases). The CDR3 is made up of 16 amino acids. The V end lost 4 bases, the J end lost 0 bases, and 13 bases lay between the germline ends. Germline CDR1 reads KGHDR; CDR2 reads SFDVKD. The CDR3 protein is CATSDSGTASTDTQYF. DNA of the CDR3: TGTGCCACCAGTGACTCCGGGACTGCTAGCACAGATACGCAGTATTTT.

This clonotype has a handful of counts. CDR3 nucleotide sequence: TGTGCCAGCAGCCCAAAAAGCCGGACTCGGAACACTGAAGCTTTCTTT. Translating it yields CASSPKSRTRNTEAFF. V and J are TRBV7-2 and TRBJ1-1; D remains unclear. This CDR3 is built from 16 residues. With 5 bases removed from V and 1 base from J, the gap between germline ends came to 17 bases. CDR1 is SGHTA, CDR2 FQGNSA, per germline.

This clonotype has only a few counts. V gene TRBV11-2 combines with J gene TRBJ2-2; no reliable D call. V dropped 5 bases and J dropped 5 bases, with 12 bases sitting between them. The germline V gene has CDR1 SGHAT and CDR2 FQNNGV. The CDR3 length is 14 residues. The DNA of the CDR3 is TGTGCCAGCAGCCGACCCGATAGGACCGGGGAGCTGTTTTTT. Protein sequence: CASSRPDRTGELFF.

This clonotype has just a few counts. This chain joins TRBV12-3 or TRBV12-4 and TRBJ2-7; 9 positions match TRBD1. The CDR3 spans 15 residues. V dropped 6 bases and J dropped 5; count of bases not matched to a gene: 11. CDR3 coding DNA: TGTGCCAGCAGCCGGCCCGGGACAGGGAGGAACGAGCAGTACTTC. Amino acid sequence: CASSRPGTGRNEQYF.

This clonotype was detected a few times. This chain joins TRBV5-1 and TRBJ2-7, with 8 nucleotides matching TRBD1. Germline CDR1 and CDR2: SGHRS and YFSETQ. V was pared by 4 bases and J by 1 base, with 7 bases of the junction left unmatched. There are 15 residues in the CDR3. The CDR3 sequence: CASSGTGLRSYEQYF. CDR3 in DNA: TGCGCCAGCAGCGGGACAGGATTACGGTCCTACGAGCAGTACTTC.

This clonotype was seen more than once but under ten times. The V call is TRBV6-2 or TRBV6-3, the J call TRBJ2-2; TRBD2 matches at 8 bases. This CDR3 region has 15 residues. Germline V gene lookup returns CDR1 MNHEY and CDR2 SVGEGT. The trim removed 6 bases at V and 0 bases at J, leaving 3 bases unmatched. Here the CDR3 DNA reads TGTGCCAGCAGCCCAGCGGGGGCGAACACCGGGGAGCTGTTTTTT. Its translation is CASSPAGANTGELFF.